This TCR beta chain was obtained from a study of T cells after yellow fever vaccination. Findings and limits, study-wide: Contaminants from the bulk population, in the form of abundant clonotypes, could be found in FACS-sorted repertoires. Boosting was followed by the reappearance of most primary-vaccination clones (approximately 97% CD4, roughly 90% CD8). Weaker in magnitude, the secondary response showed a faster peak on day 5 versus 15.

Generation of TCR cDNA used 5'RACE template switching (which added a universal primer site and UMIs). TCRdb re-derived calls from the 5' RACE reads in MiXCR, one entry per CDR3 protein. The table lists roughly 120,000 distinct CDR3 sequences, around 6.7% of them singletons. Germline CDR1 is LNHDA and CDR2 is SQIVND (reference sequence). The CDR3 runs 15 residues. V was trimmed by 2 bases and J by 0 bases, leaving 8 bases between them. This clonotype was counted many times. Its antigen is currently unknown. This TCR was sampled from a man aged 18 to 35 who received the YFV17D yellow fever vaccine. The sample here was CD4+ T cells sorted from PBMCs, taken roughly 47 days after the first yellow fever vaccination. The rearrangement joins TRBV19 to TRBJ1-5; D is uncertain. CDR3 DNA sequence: TGTGCCAGTAGTATAACAGCGCATAGCAATCAGCCCCAGCATTTT. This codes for CASSITAHSNQPQHF. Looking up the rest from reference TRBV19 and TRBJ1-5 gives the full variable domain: DGGITQSPKYLFRKEGQNVTLSCEQNLNHDAMYWYRQDPGQGLRLIYYSQIVNDFQKGDIAEGYSVSREKKESFPLTVTSAQKNPTAFYLCASSITAHSNQPQHFGDGTRLSIL.